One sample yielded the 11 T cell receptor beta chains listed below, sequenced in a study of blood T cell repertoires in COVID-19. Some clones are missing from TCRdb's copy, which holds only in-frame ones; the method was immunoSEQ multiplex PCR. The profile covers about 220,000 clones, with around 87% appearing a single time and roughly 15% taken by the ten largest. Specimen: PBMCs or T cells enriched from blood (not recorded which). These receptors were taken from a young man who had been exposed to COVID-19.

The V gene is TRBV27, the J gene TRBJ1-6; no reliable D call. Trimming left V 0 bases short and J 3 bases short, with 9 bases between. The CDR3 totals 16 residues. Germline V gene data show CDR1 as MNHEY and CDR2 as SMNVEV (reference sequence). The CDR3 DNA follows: TGTGCCAGCAGTTTATCGCCGCGAAGCTATAATTCACCCCTCCACTTT. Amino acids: CASSLSPRSYNSPLHF.

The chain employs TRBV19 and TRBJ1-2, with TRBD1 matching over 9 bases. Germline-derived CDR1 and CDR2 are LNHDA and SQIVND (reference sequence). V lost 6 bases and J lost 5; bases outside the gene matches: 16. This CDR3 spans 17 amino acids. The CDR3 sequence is CASSLRQGDSSGYGYTF. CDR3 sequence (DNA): TGTGCCAGTAGCCTACGACAGGGGGACTCCTCCGGATATGGCTACACCTTC.

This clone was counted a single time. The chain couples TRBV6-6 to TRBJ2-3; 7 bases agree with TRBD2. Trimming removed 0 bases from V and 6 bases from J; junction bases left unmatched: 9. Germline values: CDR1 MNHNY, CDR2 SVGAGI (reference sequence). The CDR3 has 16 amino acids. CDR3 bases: TGTGCCAGCAGTTACTCGCCTAGCGGCCCCCCGGATACGCAGTATTTT. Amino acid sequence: CASSYSPSGPPDTQYF.

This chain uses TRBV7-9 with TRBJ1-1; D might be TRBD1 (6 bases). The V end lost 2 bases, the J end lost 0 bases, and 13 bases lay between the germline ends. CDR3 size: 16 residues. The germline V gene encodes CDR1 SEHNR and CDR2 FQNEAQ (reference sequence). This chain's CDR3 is CASSLRTAVMNTEAFF. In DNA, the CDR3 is TGTGCCAGCAGCTTAAGGACAGCAGTCATGAACACTGAAGCTTTCTTT.

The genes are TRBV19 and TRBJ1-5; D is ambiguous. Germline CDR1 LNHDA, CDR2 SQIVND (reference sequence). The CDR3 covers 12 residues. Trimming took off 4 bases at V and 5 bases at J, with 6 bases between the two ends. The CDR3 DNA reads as TGTGCCAGTAGTACCTCTGATCAGCCCCAGCATTTT. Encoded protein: CASSTSDQPQHF.

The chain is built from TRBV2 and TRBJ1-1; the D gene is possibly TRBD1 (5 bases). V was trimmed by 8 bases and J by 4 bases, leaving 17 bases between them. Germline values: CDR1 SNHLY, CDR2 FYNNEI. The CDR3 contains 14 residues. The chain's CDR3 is CASHPRAIGTEAFF. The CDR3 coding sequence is TGTGCCAGCCATCCCAGGGCCATCGGCACTGAAGCTTTCTTT.

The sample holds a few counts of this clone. CDR3 sequence: CASSLVPIGATNEKLFF. DNA for the CDR3: TGTGCCAGCAGCTTAGTCCCAATAGGGGCAACTAATGAAAAACTGTTTTTT. This chain joins TRBV7-6 and TRBJ1-4; tentative D call: TRBD1 (5 bases). There are 17 residues in the CDR3. Germline V gives CDR1 SGHVS, CDR2 FNYEAQ. The V gene lost 1 base and the J gene lost 0 bases, with 12 bases spanning the gap.

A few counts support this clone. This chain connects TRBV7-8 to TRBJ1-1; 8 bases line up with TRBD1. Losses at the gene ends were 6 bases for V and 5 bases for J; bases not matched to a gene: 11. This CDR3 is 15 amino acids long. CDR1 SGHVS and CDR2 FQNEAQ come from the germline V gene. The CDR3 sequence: CASRDYRDRNTEAFF. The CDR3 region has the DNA TGTGCCAGCAGGGACTACCGGGACAGGAATACTGAAGCTTTCTTT.

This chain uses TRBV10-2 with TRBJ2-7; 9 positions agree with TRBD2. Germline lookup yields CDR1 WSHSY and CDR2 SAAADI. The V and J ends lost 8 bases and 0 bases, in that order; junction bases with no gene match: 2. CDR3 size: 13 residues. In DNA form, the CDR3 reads TGCGCCAGCCGAGCGGGGGGCTCCTACGAGCAGTACTTC. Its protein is CASRAGGSYEQYF.

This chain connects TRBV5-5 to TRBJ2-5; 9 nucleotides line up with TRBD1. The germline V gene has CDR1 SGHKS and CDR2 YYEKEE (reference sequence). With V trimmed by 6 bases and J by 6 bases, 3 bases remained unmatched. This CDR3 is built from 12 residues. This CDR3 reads CASTGQGKTQYF. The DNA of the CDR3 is TGTGCCAGCACGGGACAGGGCAAGACCCAGTACTTC.

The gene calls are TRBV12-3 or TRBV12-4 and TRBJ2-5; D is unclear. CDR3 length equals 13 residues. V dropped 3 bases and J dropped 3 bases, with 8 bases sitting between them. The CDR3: CASSFNREETQYF. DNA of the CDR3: TGTGCCAGCAGTTTTAATCGGGAAGAGACCCAGTACTTC.